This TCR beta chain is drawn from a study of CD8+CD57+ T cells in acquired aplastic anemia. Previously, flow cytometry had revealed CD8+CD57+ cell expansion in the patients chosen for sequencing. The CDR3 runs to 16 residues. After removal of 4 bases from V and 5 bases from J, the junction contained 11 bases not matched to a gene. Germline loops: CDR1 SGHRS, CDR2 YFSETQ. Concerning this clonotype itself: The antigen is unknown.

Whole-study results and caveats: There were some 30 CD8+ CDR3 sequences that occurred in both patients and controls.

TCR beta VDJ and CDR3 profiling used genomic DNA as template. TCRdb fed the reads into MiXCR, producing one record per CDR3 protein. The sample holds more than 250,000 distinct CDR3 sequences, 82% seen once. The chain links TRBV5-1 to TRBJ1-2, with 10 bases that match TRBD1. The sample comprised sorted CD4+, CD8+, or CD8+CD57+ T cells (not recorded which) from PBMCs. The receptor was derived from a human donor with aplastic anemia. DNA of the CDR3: TGCGCCAGCAGCCTGGGACAGGGGACCTACGTATATGGCTACACCTTC. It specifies CASSLGQGTYVYGYTF.